This T cell receptor beta chain was profiled in a study of STAT5B mutations in CD4+ large granular lymphocyte leukemia. Study findings and constraints: Main leukemic clonotypes were patient-specific, but under 30% appeared at low frequency elsewhere. Top patient clones used TRBV06 genes more often: 8/27 versus 2/35 in controls.

On this clone: What it recognizes is unknown.

CDR3 size: 14 residues. V lost 1 base, J lost 4 bases, and 1 base stayed unmatched. Germline V gene lookup returns CDR1 MGHRA and CDR2 YSYEKL. The assay was run at survey level. In the authors' workflow: The detection floor for productive clonotype frequency was 2.59 x 10-5. Assay: immunoSEQ multiplex PCR; the TCRdb copy retains only in-frame clones and omits some. Clonal size and the V and J genes are those of that table, whereas D and trimming came from the DNA. The sample lists under 25,000 clones, about 79% occurring once. This TCR was recovered from a human donor in good health. V usage is TRBV4-1 and J usage is TRBJ1-5, with 7 bases aligning to TRBD1. Input material: CD4+ T cells from blood buffy coats. CDR3 DNA: TGCGCCAGCAGCCAAGGGACAGGTAATCAGCCCCAGCATTTT. It encodes CASSQGTGNQPQHF.